This T cell receptor (beta chain) was recovered during a study of blood T cell repertoires in COVID-19. Study in general: Samples of COVID-19 (acute and convalescent) were obtained from the United States, Italy and Spain.

Authors' data handling: Nucleated cell number was recorded as an estimate derived from reference gene primer amplification. TCRdb keeps only in-frame clones here, not all; method: immunoSEQ multiplex PCR. The DNA was the basis for D and trimming; V, J and clone size are from that table. The table shows roughly 140,000 clones, with 75% to 90% occurring only once. Sequenced: peripheral blood. The receptor was isolated from a woman older than 75 with acute or convalescent COVID-19.

The CDR3: CASSDSKEGAGLRYTF. CDR3 DNA sequence: TGTGCCAGCAGTGATTCTAAGGAGGGGGCCGGGCTTCGCTACACCTTC. This rearrangement joins TRBV25-1 to TRBJ1-2; 7 nucleotides line up with TRBD1. Germline values: CDR1 MGHDK, CDR2 SYGVNS. The CDR3 runs to 16 residues. V was pared by 3 bases and J by 9 bases, with 16 bases of the junction left unmatched.